This T cell receptor (beta chain) was recovered during a study of regulatory T cells in long-lasting Graves disease. A few counts support this clonotype. Its target is unknown. The germline CDR1 and CDR2 sequences are SGHRS and YFSETQ. The J segment lost 0 bases and the V segment lost 4 bases, leaving 8 bases of the junction unmatched. This CDR3 has 17 residues. Study findings and constraints: Newly diagnosed patients shared about a thousand public clonotypes; persistent patients shared approximately 2,700.

The time point here: persistent/refractory GD, antithyroid drugs over 5 years with positive TRAb. Making the TCR library involved RNA that had been extracted from PBMCs. CDR3 regions were amplified by Arm-PCR using iRepertoire HTBI primers to build TCR beta libraries. TCRdb recomputed calls from the multiplex PCR reads with MiXCR, one row per CDR3 protein. The repertoire includes approximately 400,000 distinct CDR3 sequences, around 24% of them detected once, and approximately 28% sits in the top ten. Sample: peripheral blood mononuclear cells (PBMCs), taken when the disease was refractory, from a patient treated with antithyroid drugs. The genes are TRBV5-1 and TRBJ1-1; 11 bases are shared with TRBD1. The receptor comes from a female donor with Graves disease. The CDR3 loop reads CASSARDRGGMNTEAFF. The CDR3 DNA reads as TGCGCCAGCAGCGCCAGGGACAGGGGGGGTATGAACACTGAAGCTTTCTTT.